This T cell receptor beta chain was found in a study of T-cell memory formation after mild COVID-19. CDR3 length: 16 residues. V was clipped by 10 bases and J by 4 bases; unmatched bases: 12. Germline V gene data show CDR1 as MGHRA and CDR2 as YSYEKL. TCRdb re-analysed the 5' RACE reads in MiXCR, keeping a single row per CDR3 protein. Found here are around 510,000 distinct CDR3 sequences, about a fifth of them singletons; the top ten hold 8.4%. Comments on this clonotype: Its target is unknown.

Findings and caveats of the study: Later expanders leaned toward CD4+, whereas clones contracting from day 15 to 85 were balanced CD4/CD8.

The sample taken for sequencing was PBMCs or a T cell subset sorted from them (not recorded which). The TCR sequence derives from an adult woman who had mild COVID-19 (a few samples of this study predate the infection). Cell type and time point are not known. V and J are TRBV4-1 and TRBJ2-1, with 11 bases aligning to TRBD2. In DNA form, the CDR3 reads TGCGCCACCTCGACGGCTACTAGCGGGGGATACAATGAGCAGTTCTTC. Protein: CATSTATSGGYNEQFF.